Following are 5 T cell receptor beta chains from one sample sequenced in a study of T cell responses to AZD1222 COVID-19 vaccine. Profiled with immunoSEQ multiplex PCR; TCRdb holds only in-frame clones, not every one. The sample includes 140,000 to 150,000 clones, 91% of them seen just once. The starting material was peripheral blood, obtained 28 days after the second dose of the MenACWY control vaccine. These receptors were taken from an adult who received the MenACWY meningococcal vaccine as a control.

The chain is built from TRBV12-3 or TRBV12-4 and TRBJ2-5; D gene uncertain. This CDR3 contains 13 residues. V was pared by 3 bases and J by 1 base, with 6 bases between. CDR3: CASSFAIQETQYF. The CDR3 bases are TGTGCCAGCAGTTTCGCAATCCAAGAGACCCAGTACTTC.

This chain uses TRBV15 with TRBJ1-2, with 10 bases that match TRBD1. Germline V lookup: CDR1 LNHNV, CDR2 YYDKDF (reference sequence). The CDR3 extends over 18 amino acids. With 3 bases clipped from V and 4 bases from J, the junction kept 14 bases outside the gene matches. Here the CDR3 DNA reads TGTGCCACCAGCAGTACGAGGGGACAGGGGCTTAAAAGCTATGGCTACACCTTC. Translating gives CATSSTRGQGLKSYGYTF.

CDR3 region: CASSEARTGTQYF. CDR3 DNA: TGTGCCAGCAGTGAAGCGAGGACAGGCACGCAGTATTTT. The V gene is TRBV2, the J gene TRBJ2-3; 7 nucleotides agree with TRBD1. The V gene's germline CDR1 is SNHLY and CDR2 FYNNEI. The CDR3 covers 13 residues. V lost 0 bases and J lost 9; bases outside the gene matches: 3. The complete variable domain, with remaining parts taken from reference TRBV2 and TRBJ2-3, reads EPEVTQTPSHQVTQMGQEVILRCVPISNHLYFYWYRQILGQKVEFLVSFYNNEISEKSEIFDDQFSVERPDGSNFTLKIRSTKLEDSAMYFCASSEARTGTQYFGPGTRLTVL.

V is TRBV7-2 and J is TRBJ2-3; D ambiguous. Germline CDR1 reads SGHTA; CDR2 reads FQGNSA. The CDR3 is made up of 16 amino acids. V was pared by 0 bases and J by 0 bases, with 10 bases between. The CDR3 DNA reads TGTGCCAGCAGCTTAGCAGGCCGCAAAAGCACAGATACGCAGTATTTT. Its translation: CASSLAGRKSTDTQYF. Looking up the rest from reference TRBV7-2 and TRBJ2-3 gives the full variable domain: GAGVSQSPSNKVTEKGKDVELRCDPISGHTALYWYRQSLGQGLEFLIYFQGNSAPDKSGLPSDRFSAERTGGSVSTLTIQRTQQEDSAVYLCASSLAGRKSTDTQYFGPGTRLTVL.

This chain joins TRBV20-1 and TRBJ2-1, with a possible D match to TRBD2 (6 bases). The germline V and J ends were trimmed by 6 bases and 9 bases, with 12 bases remaining between them. The CDR3 contains 11 residues. The germline V gene encodes CDR1 DFQATT and CDR2 SNEGSKA (reference sequence). The CDR3 DNA reads as TGCAGTGCAAGACTAGTTCTTGAGCAGTTCTTC. This codes for CSARLVLEQFF.